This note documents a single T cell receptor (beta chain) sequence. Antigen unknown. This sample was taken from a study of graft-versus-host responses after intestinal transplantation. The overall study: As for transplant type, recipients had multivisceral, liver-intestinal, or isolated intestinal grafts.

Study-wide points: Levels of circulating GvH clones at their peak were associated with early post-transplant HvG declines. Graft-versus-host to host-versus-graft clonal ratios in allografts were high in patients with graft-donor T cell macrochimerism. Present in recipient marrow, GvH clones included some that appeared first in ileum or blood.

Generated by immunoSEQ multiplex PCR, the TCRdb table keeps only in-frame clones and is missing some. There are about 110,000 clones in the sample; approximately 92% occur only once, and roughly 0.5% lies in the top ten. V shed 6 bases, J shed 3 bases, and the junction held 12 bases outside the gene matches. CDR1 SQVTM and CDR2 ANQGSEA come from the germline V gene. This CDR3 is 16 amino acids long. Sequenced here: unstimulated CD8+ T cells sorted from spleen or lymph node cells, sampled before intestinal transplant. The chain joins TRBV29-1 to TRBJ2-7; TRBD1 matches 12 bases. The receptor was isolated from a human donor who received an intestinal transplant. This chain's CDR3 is CSVQPGQGAVGYEQYF. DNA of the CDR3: TGCAGCGTACAACCGGGACAGGGGGCAGTTGGCTACGAGCAGTACTTC.